Listed below are T cell receptor beta chains from one sample, sequenced in a study of T cell repertoires in cytomegalovirus infection. Antigens for these TCRs are unknown. Via MiXCR, TCRdb re-called the reads, giving one row per CDR3 protein. The sample consists of a few hundred thousand distinct CDR3 sequences, approximately 40% of them appearing once. Sequenced here: cultured PBMCs, sampled from culture after CMV antigen stimulation. All receptors come from a human donor in good health (CMV status not recorded). Some clones in this sample may be carry-over from other donors' samples. Both conserved end residues are part of each CDR3. Fields, in order: clone size, CDR3 length, D gene, J gene, V gene, CDR3 protein, CDR3 DNA. The D gene is left open where the match is weak. Part of the rows lack a size; the others show once, few, many or a class for expanded clones.

>.|14|.|TRBJ1-5|TRBV6-2/TRBV6-3
CASGARAGNQPQHF
TGTGCCAGCGGGGCCAGGGCAGGGAATCAGCCCCAGCATTTT
>.|16|TRBD1|TRBJ1-2|TRBV28
CASSYRDRGRFNGYTF
TGTGCCAGCAGTTACCGGGACAGGGGGCGCTTTAACGGCTACACCTTC
>few|15|.|TRBJ1-2|TRBV5-4
CASSLEARRYYGYTF
TGTGCCAGCAGCTTGGAGGCCAGGCGATACTATGGCTACACCTTC
>few|13|.|TRBJ2-2|TRBV12-3/TRBV12-4
CASREFQAGELFF
TGTGCCAGCAGAGAGTTTCAGGCCGGGGAGCTGTTTTTT
>few|13|.|TRBJ2-7|TRBV7-6
CASSLAPGDEQYF
TGTGCCAGCAGCTTAGCCCCAGGGGATGAGCAGTACTTC
>.|19|.|TRBJ1-4|TRBV7-8
CASSLRAGRKSPYNEKLFF
TGTGCCAGCAGCTTAAGGGCAGGCCGAAAAAGCCCTTATAATGAAAAACTGTTTTTT
>.|19|TRBD2|TRBJ2-1|TRBV4-1
CASSQDLRTSGGYVNEQFF
TGCGCCAGCAGCCAAGACCTTAGGACTAGCGGGGGGTATGTAAATGAGCAGTTCTTC
>.|14|.|TRBJ2-3|TRBV19
CASRGRRLGDTQYF
TGTGCCAGTAGGGGACGACGGTTAGGAGATACGCAGTATTTT
>.|16|TRBD1|TRBJ1-6|TRBV12-3/TRBV12-4
CASSGDRAAYNSPLHF
TGTGCCAGCTCCGGTGACAGGGCGGCCTATAATTCACCCCTCCACTTT
>.|16|.|TRBJ2-3|TRBV6-6
CASSESIRGGTDTQYF
TGTGCCAGCAGTGAGTCGATTAGGGGGGGAACGGATACGCAGTATTTT
>.|16|TRBD1|TRBJ1-5|TRBV15
CATSSKDRGGNQPQHF
TGTGCCACCAGCAGTAAAGACAGGGGCGGCAATCAGCCCCAGCATTTT
>.|19|TRBD2|TRBJ2-3|TRBV5-1
CASSLVGETLAGDPDTQYF
TGCGCCAGCAGCTTGGTGGGGGAAACACTAGCGGGAGATCCAGATACGCAGTATTTT
>.|15|TRBD1|TRBJ2-7|TRBV6-1
CASSLPGQGSREQYF
TGTGCCAGCAGTCTACCGGGACAGGGGAGCCGAGAGCAGTACTTC
>.|15|.|TRBJ1-1|TRBV7-9
CASSLVEGGNTEAFF
TGTGCCAGCAGCTTAGTGGAGGGAGGGAACACTGAAGCTTTCTTT
>.|14|.|TRBJ1-6|TRBV12-3/TRBV12-4
CASRPGQSYSPLHF
TGTGCCAGCAGACCTGGACAGAGTTATTCACCCCTCCACTTT
>few|13|.|TRBJ1-6|TRBV7-2
CASSLTKNSPLHF
TGTGCCAGCAGCTTGACCAAAAATTCACCCCTCCACTTT
>.|15|TRBD1|TRBJ2-7|TRBV7-2
CASSEEAGQGYEQYF
TGTGCCAGCAGCGAAGAGGCGGGACAGGGATACGAGCAGTACTTC
>few|17|.|TRBJ2-4|TRBV7-2
CASSPRGAGVTKNIQYF
TGTGCCAGCAGCCCCCGTGGCGCAGGGGTTACCAAAAACATTCAGTACTTC
>few|14|.|TRBJ1-5|TRBV28
CASSLREHNQPQHF
TGTGCCAGCAGCCTCAGAGAGCACAATCAGCCCCAGCATTTT
>.|15|TRBD2|TRBJ2-3|TRBV12-5
CASGLYGLAADTQYF
TGTGCTAGTGGTTTGTACGGACTAGCCGCAGATACGCAGTATTTT
>.|15|.|TRBJ1-2|TRBV20-1
CSARDLRAGDYGYTF
TGCAGTGCTAGAGATCTACGAGCGGGTGACTATGGCTACACCTTC
>many|16|.|TRBJ2-3|TRBV7-4
CASSLFRDTHTDTQYF
TGTGCCAGCAGCTTATTCCGGGACACCCACACAGATACGCAGTATTTT
>few|13|.|TRBJ1-1|TRBV7-8
CASSSRWSRGAFF
TGTGCCAGCAGCTCAAGGTGGAGCCGCGGGGCTTTCTTT
>few|12|.|TRBJ2-1|TRBV7-2
CASSEPGGEQFF
TGTGCCAGCAGCGAGCCTGGGGGTGAGCAGTTCTTC
>.|14|.|TRBJ2-5|TRBV7-2
CASSRSAVGETQYF
TGTGCCAGCAGCAGATCAGCGGTCGGAGAGACCCAGTACTTC
>.|16|TRBD2|TRBJ2-2|TRBV28
CASSLGGGAKAGELFF
TGTGCCAGCAGTTTAGGCGGGGGGGCCAAGGCCGGGGAGCTGTTTTTT
>.|13|.|TRBJ1-1|TRBV19
CASSIFENTEAFF
TGTGCCAGTAGTATCTTTGAGAACACTGAAGCTTTCTTT
>few|15|.|TRBJ2-4|TRBV4-1
CASSQPGGVKNIQYF
TGCGCCAGCAGCCAACCAGGAGGGGTCAAAAACATTCAGTACTTC
>.|15|.|TRBJ1-2|TRBV12-3/TRBV12-4
CASSKQGRGNYGYTF
TGTGCCAGCAGTAAACAGGGAAGGGGTAACTATGGCTACACCTTC
>.|15|TRBD1|TRBJ2-7|TRBV7-2
CASSITRDRGYEQYF
TGTGCCAGCAGCATAACCCGGGACAGGGGTTACGAGCAGTACTTC
>.|16|TRBD1|TRBJ1-1|TRBV7-8
CASSLGGQSLNTEAFF
TGTGCCAGCAGCTTAGGGGGACAGTCGTTAAACACTGAAGCTTTCTTT
>.|15|.|TRBJ2-3|TRBV4-3
CASSQGGEGTDTQYF
TGCGCCAGCAGCCAAGGGGGAGAGGGCACAGATACGCAGTATTTT
>.|15|.|TRBJ2-3|TRBV5-4
CASRPWAGRTDTQYF
TGTGCCAGCAGACCGTGGGCGGGCCGCACAGATACGCAGTATTTT
>few|14|TRBD1|TRBJ2-1|TRBV7-2
CASKDRGGYNEQFF
TGTGCCAGCAAGGACAGGGGGGGATACAATGAGCAGTTCTTC
>.|13|.|TRBJ1-1|TRBV12-3/TRBV12-4
CASSLASNTEAFF
TGTGCCAGCAGTTTAGCTTCGAACACTGAAGCTTTCTTT
>once|13|.|TRBJ1-4|TRBV20-1
CSAGTGGGEKLFF
TGCAGTGCCGGGACGGGTGGGGGAGAAAAACTGTTTTTT
>once|15|.|TRBJ2-3|TRBV6-6
CASSGWGAFADTQYF
TGTGCCAGCAGTGGGTGGGGAGCATTTGCGGATACGCAGTATTTT
>few|15|TRBD1|TRBJ2-1|TRBV12-5
CASGSRTGPINEQFF
TGTGCTAGTGGTTCGAGGACAGGGCCGATCAATGAGCAGTTCTTC
>.|15|TRBD1|TRBJ1-5|TRBV7-9
CASSLGQGAIQPQHF
TGTGCCAGCAGCTTAGGACAGGGGGCGATTCAGCCCCAGCATTTT
>many|14|.|TRBJ1-6|TRBV7-2
CASSLVGRNSPLHF
TGTGCCAGCAGCTTGGTAGGGAGGAATTCACCCCTCCACTTT
>.|15|.|TRBJ2-4|TRBV7-9
CASRPLDTPKNIQYF
TGTGCCAGCAGACCCCTGGACACGCCTAAAAACATTCAGTACTTC